A selection of T cell receptor beta chains follows, all from one sample in a study of blood T cell repertoires in COVID-19. Profiling relied on immunoSEQ multiplex PCR, and the TCRdb table lists in-frame clones only, not all of them. The table has around 180,000 clones, roughly 70% seen once. Sample: peripheral blood. These receptor sequences come from a woman of 80 years or more with acute or convalescent COVID-19. The CDR3 runs from the conserved cysteine through the conserved F or W. D genes are given only for firm matches. Clone sizes are given selectively: once, few, many, or a class where the clone is expanded.

J,V,length,D,size,DNA,CDR3
TRBJ1-5,TRBV6-6,16,.,.,TGTGCCAGCAGTTACTCTCTCGACAGGAATGGGGAGCCCCAGCATTTT,CASSYSLDRNGEPQHF
TRBJ2-1,TRBV19,15,TRBD2,.,TGTGCCAGTAGTACCATAGCGGGATTCGACAATGAGCAGTTCTTC,CASSTIAGFDNEQFF
TRBJ1-1,TRBV28,15,TRBD1,.,TGTGCCAGCAGTTTTCCGACAGGGGCGAACACTGAAGCTTTCTTT,CASSFPTGANTEAFF
TRBJ2-1,TRBV6-2/TRBV6-3,18,TRBD2,.,TGTGCCAGCAGTTACCCTCTCGGACTAGCGGGAGGGGGCAATGAGCAGTTCTTC,CASSYPLGLAGGGNEQFF
TRBJ2-5,TRBV7-9,13,.,few,TGTGCCACCAATAGCGGAGACCAAGAGACCCAGTACTTC,CATNSGDQETQYF
TRBJ2-1,TRBV7-2,15,.,few,TGTGCCAGCAGCTCTATCCGGTCAGGGGGGAGTGAGCAGTTCTTC,CASSSIRSGGSEQFF
TRBJ1-3,TRBV30,11,.,few,TGTGCCTGGAGCAGAGGAAACACCATATATTTT,CAWSRGNTIYF
TRBJ1-4,TRBV28,15,.,.,TGTGCCAGCAGTCTAGGGGGGGCAACTAATGAAAAACTGTTTTTT,CASSLGGATNEKLFF
TRBJ2-2,TRBV3-1/TRBV3-2,20,TRBD2,.,TGTGCCAGCAGCCCGTTATGGGGGGGTAGCGGGAACGCGAACACCGGGGAGCTGTTTTTT,CASSPLWGGSGNANTGELFF
TRBJ1-5,TRBV2,15,TRBD1,.,TGTGCCAGCAGCGAGGGACAGGGGGGGTATCAGCCCCAGCATTTT,CASSEGQGGYQPQHF
TRBJ2-7,TRBV7-8,14,.,.,TGTGCCAGCAGCTCCGGGACACATTACTACGAGCAGTACTTC,CASSSGTHYYEQYF
TRBJ1-2,TRBV6-1,18,TRBD1,.,TGTGCCAGCAGTGACCATCCGGGACAGGGCTTGAGGTCGTATGGCTACACCTTC,CASSDHPGQGLRSYGYTF
TRBJ1-6,TRBV2,16,.,.,TGTGCCAGCAACCCTCGTCGGACAGATAATAATTCACCCCTCCACTTT,CASNPRRTDNNSPLHF
TRBJ2-1,TRBV28,16,TRBD2,.,TGTGCCAGCATTCCCTTCGCGCGGGAGGGCGGGGATGAGCAGTTCTTC,CASIPFAREGGDEQFF
TRBJ2-3,TRBV28,14,.,.,TGTGCCAGCAGTTCAGGGGACGGCACAGATACGCAGTATTTT,CASSSGDGTDTQYF
TRBJ1-6,TRBV7-2,16,.,.,TGTGCCAGCAGCTTTTCCCACGGGGAGCATAATTCACCCCTCCACTTT,CASSFSHGEHNSPLHF
TRBJ2-7,TRBV7-2,14,TRBD2,.,TGTGCCAGCGGCTTTCTAGCGGGAGTGGGGGAGCAGTACTTC,CASGFLAGVGEQYF
TRBJ1-5,TRBV7-2,13,TRBD1,.,TGTGCCAGCAGCCCGAGGGGGCAGGAGCCCCAGCATTTT,CASSPRGQEPQHF
TRBJ1-1,TRBV5-1,14,.,.,TGCGCCAGCAGCTTGTTAGGCCAGGACACTGAAGCTTTCTTT,CASSLLGQDTEAFF
TRBJ2-4,TRBV19,14,TRBD2,.,TGTGCCAGTAGCCCTCGTGCTGGGGGGGACATTCAGTACTTC,CASSPRAGGDIQYF
TRBJ1-2,TRBV6-5,15,TRBD1,.,TGTGCCAGCAGAACTGGGACAGGGGGATCGTATGGCTACACCTTC,CASRTGTGGSYGYTF
TRBJ1-5,TRBV27,13,.,once,TGTGCCAGCAGTTTATCTTCCTATCAGCCCCAGCATTTT,CASSLSSYQPQHF
TRBJ1-3,TRBV9,15,TRBD1,.,TGTGCCAGCGGGGGACAGGGGGCGAGAGGAAACACCATATATTTT,CASGGQGARGNTIYF
TRBJ2-7,TRBV6-5,14,.,.,TGTGCCAGCAGCCAACCCCGCGCCGGGTACGAGCAGTACTTC,CASSQPRAGYEQYF
TRBJ2-3,TRBV10-1,15,.,.,TGCGCCAGCAGTGTTCAGGGGCTAAGCACAGATACGCAGTATTTT,CASSVQGLSTDTQYF
TRBJ2-2,TRBV27,15,TRBD2,.,TGTGCCAGCAGGAGGCTAGCGGGAGCCCCCGGGGAGCTGTTTTTT,CASRRLAGAPGELFF
TRBJ1-6,TRBV3-1/TRBV3-2,13,TRBD1,.,TGTGCCGTGAGACAGGGGGCCCATTCACCCCTCCACTTT,CAVRQGAHSPLHF
TRBJ1-2,TRBV27,13,.,once,TGTGCCAGCAGTTTAGGGGGGTACTATGGCTACACCTTC,CASSLGGYYGYTF
TRBJ1-2,TRBV27,13,TRBD1,.,TGTGCCAGCAGTTCGCCCGGGACAGGAAGCTACACCTTC,CASSSPGTGSYTF
TRBJ1-4,TRBV4-3,16,.,once,TGCGCCAGCAGCCAAGGAAGTACAGGGCGTAACGAAAAACTGTTTTTT,CASSQGSTGRNEKLFF
TRBJ1-1,TRBV10-3,13,TRBD1,.,TGTGCCATCAGAAGGGGGCCCAACACTGAAGCTTTCTTT,CAIRRGPNTEAFF
TRBJ2-1,TRBV19,13,.,.,TGTGCCAGTAGTTTACAGGGAGTCGGTGAGCAGTTCTTC,CASSLQGVGEQFF
TRBJ2-3,TRBV6-2/TRBV6-3,15,.,.,TGTGCCAGCAGCCTACTGTCGCGTCCCCCAGATACGCAGTATTTT,CASSLLSRPPDTQYF
TRBJ2-7,TRBV6-6,15,.,.,TGTGCCAGCAGTTACTCCGGGAAAGGGGGTTACGAGCAGTACTTC,CASSYSGKGGYEQYF
TRBJ1-6,TRBV5-1,16,.,.,TGCGCCAGCAGCTTGTTAGGGAGCTCCTATAATTCACCCCTCCACTTT,CASSLLGSSYNSPLHF
TRBJ2-2,TRBV6-6,14,.,once,TGTGCCAGCACCCCGGGACAGAACACCGGGGAGCTGTTTTTT,CASTPGQNTGELFF
TRBJ1-5,TRBV6-5,14,TRBD1,.,TGTGCCAGCAGCTGGACAGGGGGAAATCAGCCCCAGCATTTT,CASSWTGGNQPQHF
TRBJ1-4,TRBV30,13,TRBD1,few,TGTGCCTGGTCGGGACAGAATAATGAAAAACTGTTTTTT,CAWSGQNNEKLFF
TRBJ2-3,TRBV4-3,15,TRBD2,few,TGCGCCAGCAGCCAAGCGGGAGGGCCAGGAGATACGCAGTATTTT,CASSQAGGPGDTQYF
TRBJ1-3,TRBV25-1,16,TRBD1,.,TGTGCCAGCAGTGCCCCCGGGACAGGGTCTGGAAACACCATATATTTT,CASSAPGTGSGNTIYF
TRBJ2-5,TRBV27,14,TRBD1,.,TGTGCCAGCAGTAGGACAGGATACCAAGAGACCCAGTACTTC,CASSRTGYQETQYF
TRBJ2-2,TRBV6-5,13,TRBD1,.,TGTGCCAGCAAAACAGGGGGCCCCGGGGAGCTGTTTTTT,CASKTGGPGELFF
TRBJ1-1,TRBV19,14,.,few,TGTGCCAGTAGGAGACAGGCAATGAACACTGAAGCTTTCTTT,CASRRQAMNTEAFF
TRBJ2-3,TRBV5-1,18,.,once,TGCGCCAGCAACGAATTTCCCGGGGGAGGGGGTAGCACAGATACGCAGTATTTT,CASNEFPGGGGSTDTQYF
TRBJ1-5,TRBV3-1/TRBV3-2,14,.,.,TGTGCCAGAGTGACAGGTTATAGCAATCAGCCCCAGCATTTT,CARVTGYSNQPQHF
TRBJ2-1,TRBV28,19,TRBD2,once,TGTGCCAGCAGTATTACCGGGACATCTTGGACTAGCGGGAGCTATGAGCAGTTCTTC,CASSITGTSWTSGSYEQFF
TRBJ2-3,TRBV28,14,.,.,TGTGCCAGCAGCCAACTAATTAGCACAGATACGCAGTATTTT,CASSQLISTDTQYF
TRBJ2-1,TRBV10-3,16,TRBD2,.,TGTGCCATCAGCTCCGGGACTAGCGGGAGGGGAAATGAGCAGTTCTTC,CAISSGTSGRGNEQFF
TRBJ1-5,TRBV3-1/TRBV3-2,13,.,.,TGTGCCAGCAGCCAAGCCCAGGAACAGCCCCAGCATTTT,CASSQAQEQPQHF